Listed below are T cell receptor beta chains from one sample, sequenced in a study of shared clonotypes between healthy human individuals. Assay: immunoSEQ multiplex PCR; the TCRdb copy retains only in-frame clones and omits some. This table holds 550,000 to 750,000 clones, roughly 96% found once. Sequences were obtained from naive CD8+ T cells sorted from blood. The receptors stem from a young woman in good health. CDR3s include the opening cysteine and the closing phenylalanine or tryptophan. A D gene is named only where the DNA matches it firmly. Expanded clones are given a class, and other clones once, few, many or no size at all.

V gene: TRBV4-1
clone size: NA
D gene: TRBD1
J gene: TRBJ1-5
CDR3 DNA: TGCGCCAGCAGCCAAGATCCGACAGGGTTCGGCCAGCCCCAGCATTTT
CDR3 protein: CASSQDPTGFGQPQHF

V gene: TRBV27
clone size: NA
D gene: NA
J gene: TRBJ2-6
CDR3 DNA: TGTGCCAGCAGTTTAACACCTGGGGCCAACGTCCTGACTTTC
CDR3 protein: CASSLTPGANVLTF

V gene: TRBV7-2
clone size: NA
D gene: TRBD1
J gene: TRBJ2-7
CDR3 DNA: TGTGCCAGCAGCTCCCACAGGGGTGCTTACGAGCAGTACTTC
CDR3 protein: CASSSHRGAYEQYF

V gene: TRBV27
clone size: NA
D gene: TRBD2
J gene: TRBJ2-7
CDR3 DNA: TGTGCCAGCAGCATAGGGACTAGCCTTCGGGACGAGCAGTACTTC
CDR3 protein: CASSIGTSLRDEQYF

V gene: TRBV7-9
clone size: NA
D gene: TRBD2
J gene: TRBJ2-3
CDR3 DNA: TGTGCCAGCAGCGAGCGGGGGGGCCGAGGCACAGATACGCAGTATTTT
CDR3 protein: CASSERGGRGTDTQYF

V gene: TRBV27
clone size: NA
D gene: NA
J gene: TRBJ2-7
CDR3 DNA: TGTGCCAGCAGTTTAGGAGCAGCATACGAGCAGTACTTC
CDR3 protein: CASSLGAAYEQYF

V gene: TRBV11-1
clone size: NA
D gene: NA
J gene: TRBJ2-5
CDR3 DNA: TGTGCCAGCAGCTTAGGAGGGGGGGCCGGAGAGACCCAGTACTTC
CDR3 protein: CASSLGGGAGETQYF

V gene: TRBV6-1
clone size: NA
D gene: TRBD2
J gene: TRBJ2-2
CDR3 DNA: TGTGCCAGCAGTGAACCGGGAGGGCCCTCCTTCGGGGAGCTGTTTTTT
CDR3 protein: CASSEPGGPSFGELFF

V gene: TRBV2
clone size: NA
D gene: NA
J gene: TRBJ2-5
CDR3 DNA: TGTGCCAGCAGTGAAGCGCTTCCCCGAGAGACCCAGTACTTC
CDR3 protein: CASSEALPRETQYF

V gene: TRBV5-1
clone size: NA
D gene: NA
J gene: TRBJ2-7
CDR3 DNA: TGCGCCAGCAGCTCACCCTACGAGCAGTACTTC
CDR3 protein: CASSSPYEQYF

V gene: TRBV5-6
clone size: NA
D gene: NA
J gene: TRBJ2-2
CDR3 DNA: TGTGCCAGCAGCTTGGCCCGGGCAGTCACCGGGGAGCTGTTTTTT
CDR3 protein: CASSLARAVTGELFF

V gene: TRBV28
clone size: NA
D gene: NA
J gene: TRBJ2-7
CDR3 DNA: TGTGCCAGCAGTTTATCAGGGGATAGCGAGCAGTACTTC
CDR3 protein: CASSLSGDSEQYF

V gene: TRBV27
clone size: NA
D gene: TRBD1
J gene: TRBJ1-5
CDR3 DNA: TGTGCCAGCTGGACAGGAAATCAGCCCCAGCATTTT
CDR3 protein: CASWTGNQPQHF

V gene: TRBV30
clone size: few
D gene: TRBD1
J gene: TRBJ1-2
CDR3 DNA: TGTGCCTGGAGTTTAGGGGGCGATGGCTACACCTTC
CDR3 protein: CAWSLGGDGYTF

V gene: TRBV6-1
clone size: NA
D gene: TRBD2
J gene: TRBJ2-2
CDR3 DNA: TGTGCCAGCAGTGATCTAGCGGCGAACACCGGGGAGCTGTTTTTT
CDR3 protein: CASSDLAANTGELFF

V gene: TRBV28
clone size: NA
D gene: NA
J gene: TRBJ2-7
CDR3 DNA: TGTGCCAGCAGTTCCGGTTATTCCTACGAGCAGTACTTC
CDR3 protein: CASSSGYSYEQYF

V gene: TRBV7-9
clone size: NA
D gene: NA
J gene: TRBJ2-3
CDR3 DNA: TGTGCCAGCAGCGGCCCAAGGAATACGCAGTATTTT
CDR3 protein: CASSGPRNTQYF

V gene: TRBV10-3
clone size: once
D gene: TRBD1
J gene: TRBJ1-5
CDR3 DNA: TGTGCCATCAAAAAGACAGGGGCAAATCAGCCCCAGCATTTT
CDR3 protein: CAIKKTGANQPQHF

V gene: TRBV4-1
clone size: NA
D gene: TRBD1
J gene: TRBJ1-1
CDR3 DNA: TGCGCCAGCAGCCCCAGGGGGGCAGGGGGCACTGAAGCTTTCTTT
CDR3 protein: CASSPRGAGGTEAFF

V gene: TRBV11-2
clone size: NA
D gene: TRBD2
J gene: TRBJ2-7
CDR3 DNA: TGTGCCAGCAGCTTTAGCACTAGCGGGGGATACGAGCAGTACTTC
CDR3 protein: CASSFSTSGGYEQYF

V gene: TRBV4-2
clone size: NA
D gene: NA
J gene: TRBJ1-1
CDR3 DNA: TGTGCCAGCAGCCAAGAGGTCTCACACCAGAACACTGAAGCTTTCTTT
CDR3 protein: CASSQEVSHQNTEAFF

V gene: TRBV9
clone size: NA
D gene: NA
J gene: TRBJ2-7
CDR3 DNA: TGTGCCAGCAGCCAAGAATGGCAGGTGGTGTACTTC
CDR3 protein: CASSQEWQVVYF

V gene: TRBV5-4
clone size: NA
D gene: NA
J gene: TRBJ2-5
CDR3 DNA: TGTGCCAGCAGCTTGGACCGGGCCCCATGGGAGACCCAGTACTTC
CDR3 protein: CASSLDRAPWETQYF

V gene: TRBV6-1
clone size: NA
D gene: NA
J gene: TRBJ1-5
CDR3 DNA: TGTGCCAGCAGTGAACGCGGAATCAGGAATCAGCCCCAGCATTTT
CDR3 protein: CASSERGIRNQPQHF

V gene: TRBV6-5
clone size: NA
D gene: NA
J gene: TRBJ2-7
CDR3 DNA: TGTGCCAGCAGTTCAAGCGGAAACTACGAGCAGTACTTC
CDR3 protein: CASSSSGNYEQYF

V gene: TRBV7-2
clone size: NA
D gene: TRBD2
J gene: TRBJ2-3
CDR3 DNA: TGTGCCAGCAGCTTAGCCACTAGCGGGAGGGCAGATACGCAGTATTTT
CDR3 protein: CASSLATSGRADTQYF

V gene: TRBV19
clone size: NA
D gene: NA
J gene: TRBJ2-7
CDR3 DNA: TGTGCCAGTAGTATCGCCCCCGGACCATTCTACGAGCAGTACTTC
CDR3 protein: CASSIAPGPFYEQYF

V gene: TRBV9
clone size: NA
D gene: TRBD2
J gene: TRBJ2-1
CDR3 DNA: TGTGCCAGCAGCGTGGACGAGCGGGAGAGTGATGAGCAGTTCTTC
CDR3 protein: CASSVDERESDEQFF

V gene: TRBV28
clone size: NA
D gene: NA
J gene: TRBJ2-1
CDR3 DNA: TGTGCCAGCAGTTGGGACTTGAATGAGCAGTTCTTC
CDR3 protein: CASSWDLNEQFF

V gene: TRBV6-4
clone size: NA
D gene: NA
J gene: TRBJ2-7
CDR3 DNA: TGTGCCAGCAGTGACCGTTTGGGGGTAACCTACGAGCAGTACTTC
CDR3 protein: CASSDRLGVTYEQYF

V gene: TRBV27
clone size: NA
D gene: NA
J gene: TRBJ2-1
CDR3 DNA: TGTGCCAGCAGTAACCTCGGGGAGAGATACAATGAGCAGTTCTTC
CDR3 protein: CASSNLGERYNEQFF

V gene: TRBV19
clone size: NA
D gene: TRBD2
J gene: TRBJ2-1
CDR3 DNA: TGTGCCAGTAGTATATCAGCGGGAGTGAATGAGCAGTTCTTC
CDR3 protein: CASSISAGVNEQFF

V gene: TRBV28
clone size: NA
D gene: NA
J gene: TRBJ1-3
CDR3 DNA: TGTGCCAGCAGTTTTCAGGGCTCTGGAAACACCATATATTTT
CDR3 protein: CASSFQGSGNTIYF

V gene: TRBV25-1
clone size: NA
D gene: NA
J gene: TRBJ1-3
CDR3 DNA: TGTGCCAGCAGTGAGACGGACGGGAACACCATATATTTT
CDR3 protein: CASSETDGNTIYF

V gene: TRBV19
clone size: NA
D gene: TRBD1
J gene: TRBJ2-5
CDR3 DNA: TGTGCCAGTAGTACGGAGCCCATCGGGACAGGGGTCCAAGAGACCCAGTACTTC
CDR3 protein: CASSTEPIGTGVQETQYF

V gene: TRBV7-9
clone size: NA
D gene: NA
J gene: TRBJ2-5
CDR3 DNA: TGTGCCAGCAGCTTAGGAGGCGTTCTAGGTGAGACCCAGTACTTC
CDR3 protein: CASSLGGVLGETQYF

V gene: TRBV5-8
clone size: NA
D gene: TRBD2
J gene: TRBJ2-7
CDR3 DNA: TGTGCCACCTTGGGGAGCGGGAGGATCTACGAGCAGTACTTC
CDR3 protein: CATLGSGRIYEQYF

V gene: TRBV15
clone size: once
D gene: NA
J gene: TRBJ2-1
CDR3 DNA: TGTGCCACCAGCAGGGGCGGCGGGGGCAACTACAATGAGCAGTTCTTC
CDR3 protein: CATSRGGGGNYNEQFF

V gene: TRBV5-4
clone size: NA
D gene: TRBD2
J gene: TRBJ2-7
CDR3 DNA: TGTGCCAGCAGCATCAGCGGGAGTGTCTACGAGCAGTACTTC
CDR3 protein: CASSISGSVYEQYF

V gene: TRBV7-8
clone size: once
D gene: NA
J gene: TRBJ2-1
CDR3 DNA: TGTGCCAGCACCCTAGTGCCGGGACTTCGCAATGAGCAGTTCTTC
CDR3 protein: CASTLVPGLRNEQFF

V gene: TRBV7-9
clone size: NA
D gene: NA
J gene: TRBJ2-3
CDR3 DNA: TGTGCCAGCAGCTCCGGCCATAAAGGCGTCACAGATACGCAGTATTTT
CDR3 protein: CASSSGHKGVTDTQYF

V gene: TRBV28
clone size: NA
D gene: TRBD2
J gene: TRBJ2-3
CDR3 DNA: TGTGCCAGCAGTCACCAGCGGGAGGGGGGAGATACGCAGTATTTT
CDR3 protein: CASSHQREGGDTQYF

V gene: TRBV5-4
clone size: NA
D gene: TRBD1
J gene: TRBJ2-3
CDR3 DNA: TGTGCCAGCAGCTTTCTGGGACAGGGGGTGGCAGATACGCAGTATTTT
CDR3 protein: CASSFLGQGVADTQYF

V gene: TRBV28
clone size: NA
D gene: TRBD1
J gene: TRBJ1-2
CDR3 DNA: TGTGCCAGCAGTTTAGGGACAGGGTTAAACTATGGCTACACCTTC
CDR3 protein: CASSLGTGLNYGYTF

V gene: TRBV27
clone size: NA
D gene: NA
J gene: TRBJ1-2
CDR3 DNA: TGTGCCAGCAGACCAACCCCGGGACACCTCTATGGCTACACCTTC
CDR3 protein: CASRPTPGHLYGYTF

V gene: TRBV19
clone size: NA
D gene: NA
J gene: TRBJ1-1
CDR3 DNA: TGTGCCAGTCATTCTGGGTCAGGCACTGAAGCTTTCTTT
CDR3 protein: CASHSGSGTEAFF